The T cell receptor (beta chain) under discussion was sequenced for a study of blood T cell repertoires in COVID-19. Whole-study context: From the United States, Italy and Spain came samples of acute and convalescent COVID-19. In each case, the material was cDNA or gDNA derived from T cells, B-cell-depleted T cells, or PBMCs.

A few counts support this clone. As processed by the authors: Quantification of nucleated cells was approximated via reference gene primer amplification. The table came from immunoSEQ multiplex PCR; TCRdb's copy has only in-frame clones and leaves some out. Clonal size and the V and J genes are those of that table, whereas D and trimming came from the DNA. Among about 200,000 clones listed, around 83% were seen once. Seattle's enrolled individuals joined amid active infection and were then monitored longitudinally. Sequencing was done on a sample of peripheral blood. The TCR sequence derives from a woman between 45 and 65 years old with COVID-19, enrolled during active disease.

This CDR3 reads CASSPGSAGQPQHF. CDR3 bases: TGTGCCAGCAGCCCCGGCTCCGCGGGACAGCCCCAGCATTTT. The chain has TRBV27 and TRBJ1-5; D unresolved. The CDR3 has 14 amino acids. The V gene's germline CDR1 is MNHEY and CDR2 SMNVEV (reference sequence). V lost 6 bases and J 7 bases, leaving 16 bases between the germline ends.